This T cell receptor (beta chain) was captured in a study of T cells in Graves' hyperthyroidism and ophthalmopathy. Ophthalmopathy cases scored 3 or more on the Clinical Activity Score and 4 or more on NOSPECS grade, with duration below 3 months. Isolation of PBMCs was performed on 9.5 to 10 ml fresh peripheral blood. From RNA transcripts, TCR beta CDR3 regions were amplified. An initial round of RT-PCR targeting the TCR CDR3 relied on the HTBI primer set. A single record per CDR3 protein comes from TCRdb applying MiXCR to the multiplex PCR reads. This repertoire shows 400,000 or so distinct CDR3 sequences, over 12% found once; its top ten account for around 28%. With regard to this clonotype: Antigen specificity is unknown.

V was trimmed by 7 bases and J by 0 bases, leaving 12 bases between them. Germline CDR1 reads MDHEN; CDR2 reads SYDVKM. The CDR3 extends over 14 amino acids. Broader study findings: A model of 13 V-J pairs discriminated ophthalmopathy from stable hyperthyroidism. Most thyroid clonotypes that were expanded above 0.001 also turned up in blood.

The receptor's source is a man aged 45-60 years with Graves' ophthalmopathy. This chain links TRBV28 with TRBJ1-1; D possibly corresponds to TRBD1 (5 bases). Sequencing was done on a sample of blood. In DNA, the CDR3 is TGTGCCAGCAAGCGGGGGGATTTGAACACTGAAGCTTTCTTT. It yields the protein CASKRGDLNTEAFF.